The 20 T cell receptor beta chains below all came from one sample that was sequenced in a study of cytomegalovirus exposure and HLA in healthy donors. The PCR had 60 Vbeta and 13 Jbeta primers. TCRdb's table, derived via immunoSEQ multiplex PCR, lists solely in-frame clones and lacks some. The sample records 150,000 to 200,000 clones, 80% to 90% being singletons. The sequenced sample was PBMCs. The receptors derive from a middle-aged man in good health and CMV-seropositive.

The chain uses TRBV9 and TRBJ1-5; no firm D call. The CDR3 contains 13 residues. CDR1 and CDR2 (germline): SGDLS, YYNGEE. The V end was cut by 4 bases, the J end by 2 bases, with 7 bases between. The CDR3 bases are TGTGCCAGCAGCTCGGGAGGCAATCAGCCCCAGCATTTT. It is translated as CASSSGGNQPQHF.

The V and J genes are TRBV6-1 and TRBJ2-1; TRBD1 agrees at 8 bases. The CDR3 has 13 residues. Germline trimming cut 4 bases from V and 13 bases from J; bases unmatched to any gene: 9. Germline V CDR1 and CDR2: MNHNS, SASEGT. The CDR3 protein is CASSATGDLSQFF. The CDR3 nucleotides are TGTGCCAGCAGTGCGACAGGGGACCTATCTCAGTTCTTC.

The CDR3 region is CASSYDSNYEQYF. The CDR3 bases are TGTGCCAGCAGTTACGACTCCAACTACGAGCAGTACTTC. The genes are TRBV6-5 and TRBJ2-7; D call uncertain. Deletions cut 2 bases from V and 3 bases from J, with 8 bases between. Germline CDR1 is MNHEY and CDR2 is SVGAGI. This CDR3 contains 13 residues.

This clone was counted only a few times. This chain links TRBV6-4 with TRBJ2-1; TRBD2 matches at 9 bases. The CDR3 is 15 amino acids. The germline CDR1 and CDR2 sequences are MRHNA and SNTAGT. J gave up 8 bases and V 3 bases, and 8 bases lay outside the gene matches. The CDR3 DNA is TGTGCCAGCAGTGAAGTTGCGGGAGGGGTCGATGAGCAGTTCTTC. Amino acids: CASSEVAGGVDEQFF.

This chain joins TRBV11-3 and TRBJ2-5; 7 nucleotides align to TRBD2. Germline assignment: CDR1 SGHNT and CDR2 YENEEA. V was pared by 8 bases and J by 4 bases, with 10 bases of the junction left unmatched. CDR3 length: 14 residues. CDR3 sequence (DNA): TGTGCCAGCGGCGCGGCGGGAGATAGAGAGACCCAGTACTTC. Translating it yields CASGAAGDRETQYF.

V is TRBV27 and J is TRBJ2-7; 10 nucleotides match TRBD2. Germline V gives CDR1 MNHEY, CDR2 SMNVEV (reference sequence). The CDR3 length is 17 residues. V lost 5 bases, J lost 1 base, and 11 bases stayed unmatched. CDR3 sequence (DNA): TGTGCCAGCAGTAAATTCCCTCCGACTAGCGGGTCCTACGAGCAGTACTTC. Its translation: CASSKFPPTSGSYEQYF.

This chain joins TRBV2 and TRBJ2-2; 9 bases align to TRBD2. The V gene end was trimmed by 5 bases and the J gene end by 0 bases; junction bases not matched to a gene: 4. The germline V gene encodes CDR1 SNHLY and CDR2 FYNNEI. The CDR3 length is 16 residues. Here the CDR3 DNA reads TGTGCCAGCAGTATTAGCGGGAGCGCGAACACCGGGGAGCTGTTTTTT. Protein: CASSISGSANTGELFF.

This chain uses TRBV15 with TRBJ1-1; D remains ambiguous. The CDR3 length is 15 residues. The germline gives CDR1 LNHNV, CDR2 YYDKDF (reference sequence). Trimming shortened V by 1 base and J by 6 bases, and 15 bases separated the two germline ends. As DNA, the CDR3 is TGTGCCACCAGCAGAGCATATGGGGAGGCAGCTGAAGCTTTCTTT. This translates into CATSRAYGEAAEAFF.

The rearrangement joins TRBV19 to TRBJ1-2; tentatively, D is TRBD1 (5 bases). In germline, CDR1 is LNHDA, CDR2 SQIVND (reference sequence). V was cut by 5 bases and J by 1 base, with 11 bases left in between. This CDR3 spans 14 amino acids. The CDR3 region has the DNA TGTGCCAGTAGTGCTGACAGTCTTAACTATGGCTACACCTTC. It yields the protein CASSADSLNYGYTF.

This sequence joins TRBV11-2 and TRBJ2-7; 9 bases align to TRBD2. From germline, CDR1 is SGHAT and CDR2 FQNNGV. This CDR3 has 15 amino acids. V trimming: 5 bases; J trimming: 2 bases; junction bases outside the gene matches: 7. The DNA for the CDR3 is TGTGCCAGCAGCCTCGGACTAGCGTCGACCTACGAGCAGTACTTC. It encodes CASSLGLASTYEQYF.

V usage is TRBV6-5 and J usage is TRBJ1-5; 8 nucleotides match TRBD1. Germline assignment: CDR1 MNHEY and CDR2 SVGAGI. The CDR3 has 15 amino acids. V was clipped by 2 bases and J by 4 bases; unmatched bases: 4. This CDR3 is CASSYGTGRNQPQHF. The CDR3 bases are TGTGCCAGCAGTTACGGGACAGGTCGAAATCAGCCCCAGCATTTT.

The rearrangement joins TRBV15 to TRBJ2-1; TRBD1 aligns across 7 bases. Germline CDR1 reads LNHNV; CDR2 reads YYDKDF (reference sequence). This CDR3 region has 14 residues. The trim removed 4 bases at V and 2 bases at J, leaving 2 bases unmatched. The CDR3 DNA is TGTGCCACCAGCAAGGGACAGCCCTACAATGAGCAGTTCTTC. It specifies CATSKGQPYNEQFF. Supplemented by reference TRBV15 and TRBJ2-1, the full variable domain reads DAMVIQNPRYQVTQFGKPVTLSCSQTLNHNVMYWYQQKSSQAPKLLFHYYDKDFNNEADTPDNFQSRRPNTSFCFLDIRSPGLGDTAMYLCATSKGQPYNEQFFGPGTRLTVL.

V gene TRBV19 combines with J gene TRBJ2-3, with no clear D. This CDR3 comprises 13 residues. The V end was cut by 4 bases, the J end by 4 bases, with 9 bases between. Germline V gene sequence: CDR1 LNHDA, CDR2 SQIVND (reference sequence). For the CDR3, the DNA is TGTGCCAGTAGTAGTCAGGTAGCAGATACGCAGTATTTT. Amino acid sequence: CASSSQVADTQYF. The full variable domain, with the rest looked up from reference TRBV19 and TRBJ2-3, is DGGITQSPKYLFRKEGQNVTLSCEQNLNHDAMYWYRQDPGQGLRLIYYSQIVNDFQKGDIAEGYSVSREKKESFPLTVTSAQKNPTAFYLCASSSQVADTQYFGPGTRLTVL.

The chain employs TRBV6-1 and TRBJ2-7; 7 bases fit TRBD1. The CDR3 loop spans 15 amino acids. V lost 5 bases to trimming and J lost 3 bases; unmatched junction nucleotides: 10. The germline gives CDR1 MNHNS, CDR2 SASEGT. CDR3 sequence reads: CASSSNPGQNYEQYF. Here the CDR3 DNA reads TGTGCCAGCAGTTCGAATCCGGGACAGAACTACGAGCAGTACTTC.

The chain combines TRBV27 with TRBJ2-1, with 10 nucleotides matching TRBD2. Losses at the gene ends were 5 bases for V and 10 bases for J; bases not matched to a gene: 5. The CDR3 sequence is 13 residues long. Germline CDR1 is MNHEY and CDR2 is SMNVEV (reference sequence). This CDR3 is CASSGTSAMEQFF. The CDR3 bases are TGTGCCAGCAGTGGGACTAGCGCTATGGAGCAGTTCTTC.

The rearrangement joins TRBV15 to TRBJ2-7, with 7 nucleotides matching TRBD2. Germline CDR1 LNHNV, CDR2 YYDKDF (reference sequence). CDR3 length: 15 amino acids. V trimming: 1 base; J trimming: 2 bases; junction bases outside the gene matches: 5. The CDR3, as DNA: TGTGCCACCAGCAGAGTTGGCGGGGGACCCTACGAGCAGTACTTC. Protein: CATSRVGGGPYEQYF.

The chain's CDR3 is CASSPRQGSSYEQYF. Written as DNA, the CDR3 is TGTGCCAGCAGCCCTCGACAGGGGAGCTCCTACGAGCAGTACTTC. This chain links TRBV27 with TRBJ2-7, with TRBD1 matching over 8 bases. Germline V gene lookup returns CDR1 MNHEY and CDR2 SMNVEV (reference sequence). J gave up 0 bases and V 6 bases, and 7 bases lay outside the gene matches. The CDR3 totals 15 residues.

V and J are TRBV19 and TRBJ1-6; tentative D call: TRBD1 (5 bases). Germline V CDR1 and CDR2: LNHDA, SQIVND (reference sequence). The CDR3 is made up of 11 amino acids. V shed 6 bases and J shed 14 bases, with 11 bases lying between them. CDR3 in DNA: TGTGCCAGTAGGCAGGGCTGGGCCCTCCACTTT. Its translation: CASRQGWALHF.

The chain carries TRBV9 and TRBJ1-4, with D possibly being TRBD1 (6 bases). The CDR3 is made up of 12 amino acids. Germline loops: CDR1 SGDLS, CDR2 YYNGEE. Trimming took 4 bases from V and 6 from J, leaving 7 bases between them. CDR3 coding DNA: TGTGCCAGCAGCCCAGGGGATGAAAAACTGTTTTTT. It translates to CASSPGDEKLFF. The variable domain in full, completed from reference TRBV9 and TRBJ1-4, reads DSGVTQTPKHLITATGQRVTLRCSPRSGDLSVYWYQQSLDQGLQFLIQYYNGEERAKGNILERFSAQQFPDLHSELNLSSLELGDSALYFCASSPGDEKLFFGSGTQLSVL.

The chain is built from TRBV7-2 and TRBJ1-5; TRBD1 is a possible D gene (5 bases). CDR1 is SGHTA and CDR2 is FQGNSA in the germline V gene. The CDR3 sequence is 13 residues long. Trimming stripped 5 bases from V and 6 bases from J, with 11 bases between. The CDR3 coding sequence is TGTGCCAGCAGCACGTACCAGGGTCAGCCCCAGCATTTT. It specifies CASSTYQGQPQHF.